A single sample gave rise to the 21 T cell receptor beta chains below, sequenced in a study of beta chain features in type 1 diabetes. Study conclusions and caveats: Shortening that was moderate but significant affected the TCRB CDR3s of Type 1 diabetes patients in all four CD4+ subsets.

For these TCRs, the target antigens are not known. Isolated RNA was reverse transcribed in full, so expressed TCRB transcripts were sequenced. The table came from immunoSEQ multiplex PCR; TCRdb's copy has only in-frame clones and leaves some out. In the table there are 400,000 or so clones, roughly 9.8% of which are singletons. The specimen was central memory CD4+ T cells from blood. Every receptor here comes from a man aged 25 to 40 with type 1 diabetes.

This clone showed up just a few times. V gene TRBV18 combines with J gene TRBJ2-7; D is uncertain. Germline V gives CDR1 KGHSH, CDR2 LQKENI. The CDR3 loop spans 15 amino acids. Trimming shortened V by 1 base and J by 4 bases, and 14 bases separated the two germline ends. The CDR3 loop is CASSPLDPDRYEQYF. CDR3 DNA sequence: TGTGCCAGCTCACCACTGGACCCCGATCGGTACGAGCAGTACTTC.

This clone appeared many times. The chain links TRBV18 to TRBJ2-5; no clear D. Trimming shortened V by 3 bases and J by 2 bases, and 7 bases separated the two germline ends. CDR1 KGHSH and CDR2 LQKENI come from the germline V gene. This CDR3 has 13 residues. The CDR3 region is CASSPNQQETQYF. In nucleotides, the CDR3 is TGTGCCAGCTCACCGAACCAGCAAGAGACCCAGTACTTC.

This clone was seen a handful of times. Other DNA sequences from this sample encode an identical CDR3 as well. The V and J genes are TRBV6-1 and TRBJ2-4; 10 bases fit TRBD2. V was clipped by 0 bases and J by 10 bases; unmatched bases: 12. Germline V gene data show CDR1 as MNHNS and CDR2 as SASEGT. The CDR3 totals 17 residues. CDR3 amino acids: CASSEATPKAGGGIQYF. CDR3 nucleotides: TGTGCCAGCAGTGAAGCCACACCAAAAGCGGGAGGGGGAATTCAGTACTTC.

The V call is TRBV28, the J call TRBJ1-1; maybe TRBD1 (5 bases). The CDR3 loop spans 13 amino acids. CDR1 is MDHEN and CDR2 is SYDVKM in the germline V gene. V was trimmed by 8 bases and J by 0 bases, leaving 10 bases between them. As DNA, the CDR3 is TGTGCCAGCTTGGACACTTTGAACACTGAAGCTTTCTTT. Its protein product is CASLDTLNTEAFF. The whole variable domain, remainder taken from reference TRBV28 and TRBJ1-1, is DVKVTQSSRYLVKRTGEKVFLECVQDMDHENMFWYRQDPGLGLRLIYFSYDVKMKEKGDIPEGYSVSREKKERFSLILESASTNQTSMYLCASLDTLNTEAFFGQGTRLTVV.

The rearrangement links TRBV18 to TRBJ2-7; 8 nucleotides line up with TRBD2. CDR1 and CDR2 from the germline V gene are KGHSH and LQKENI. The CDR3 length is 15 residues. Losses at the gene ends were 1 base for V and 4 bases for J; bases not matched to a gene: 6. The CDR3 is CASSPRASGHYEQYF. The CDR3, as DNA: TGTGCCAGCTCACCACGGGCTAGCGGGCATTACGAGCAGTACTTC.

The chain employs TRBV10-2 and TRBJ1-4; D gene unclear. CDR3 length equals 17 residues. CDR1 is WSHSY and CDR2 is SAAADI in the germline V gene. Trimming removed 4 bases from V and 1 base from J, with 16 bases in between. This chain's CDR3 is CASSGSASEGTNEKLFF. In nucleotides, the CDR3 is TGCGCCAGCAGTGGATCAGCTTCAGAGGGAACTAATGAAAAACTGTTTTTT.

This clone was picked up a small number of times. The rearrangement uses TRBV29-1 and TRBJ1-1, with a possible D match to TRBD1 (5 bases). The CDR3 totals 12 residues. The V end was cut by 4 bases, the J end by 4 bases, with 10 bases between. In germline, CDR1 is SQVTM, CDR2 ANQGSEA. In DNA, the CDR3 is TGCAGCGTTGGGGGGGAGGGCACTGAAGCTTTCTTT. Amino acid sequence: CSVGGEGTEAFF.

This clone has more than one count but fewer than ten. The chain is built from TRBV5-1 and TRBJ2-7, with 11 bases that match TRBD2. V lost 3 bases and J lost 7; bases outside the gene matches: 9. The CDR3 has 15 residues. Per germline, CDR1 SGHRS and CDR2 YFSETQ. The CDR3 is CASSSSGTSGMEQYF. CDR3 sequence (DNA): TGCGCCAGCAGCTCCTCCGGGACTAGCGGAATGGAGCAGTACTTC.

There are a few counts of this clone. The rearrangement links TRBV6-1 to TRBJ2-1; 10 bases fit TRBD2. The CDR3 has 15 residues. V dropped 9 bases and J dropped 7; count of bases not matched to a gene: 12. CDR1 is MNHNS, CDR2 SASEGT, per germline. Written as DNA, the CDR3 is TGTGCCAGTTTAAAAAGAGCGGGAGGGGGTAATGAGCAGTTCTTC. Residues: CASLKRAGGGNEQFF.

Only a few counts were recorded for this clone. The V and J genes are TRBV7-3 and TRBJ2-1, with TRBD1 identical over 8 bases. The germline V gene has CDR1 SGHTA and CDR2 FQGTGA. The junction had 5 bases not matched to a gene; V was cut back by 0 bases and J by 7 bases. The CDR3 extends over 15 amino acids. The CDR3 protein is CASSLTGQGTNEQFF. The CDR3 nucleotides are TGTGCCAGCAGCTTAACCGGACAGGGTACTAATGAGCAGTTCTTC.

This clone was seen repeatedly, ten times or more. In DNA, the CDR3 is TGTGCCAGCAGCGTCGGCAACCAGGGGCAGTTCTTC. Amino acids: CASSVGNQGQFF. The V and J genes are TRBV9 and TRBJ2-1; the D gene is possibly TRBD1 (5 bases). The CDR3 has 12 residues. V lost 2 bases, J lost 12 bases, and 12 bases lay in between. The germline V gene has CDR1 SGDLS and CDR2 YYNGEE.

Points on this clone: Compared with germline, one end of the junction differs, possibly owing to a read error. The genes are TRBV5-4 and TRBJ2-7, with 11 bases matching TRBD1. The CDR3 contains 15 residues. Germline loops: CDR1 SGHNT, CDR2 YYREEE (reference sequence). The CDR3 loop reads CASSQQRTGGDEQYF. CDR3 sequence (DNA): TGCGCCAGCAGCCAACAAAGGACAGGGGGCGACGAGCAGTACTTC.

CDR3 sequence: CASSWFNTQYF. The CDR3 DNA is TGTGCCAGCAGTTGGTTCAATACGCAGTATTTT. This chain uses TRBV27 with TRBJ2-3; D unresolved. The CDR3 runs 11 residues. V was trimmed by 4 bases and J by 7 bases, leaving 6 bases between them. Germline V lookup: CDR1 MNHEY, CDR2 SMNVEV (reference sequence).

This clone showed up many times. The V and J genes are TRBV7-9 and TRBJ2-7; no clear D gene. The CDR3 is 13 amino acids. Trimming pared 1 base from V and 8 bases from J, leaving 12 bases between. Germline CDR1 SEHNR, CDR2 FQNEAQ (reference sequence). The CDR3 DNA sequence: TGTGCCAGCAGCTTAGTTCTGGAGAGGCAGCAGTACTTC. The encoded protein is CASSLVLERQQYF. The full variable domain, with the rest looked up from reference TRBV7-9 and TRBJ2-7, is DTGVSQNPRHKITKRGQNVTFRCDPISEHNRLYWYRQTLGQGPEFLTYFQNEAQLEKSRLLSDRFSAERPKGSFSTLEIQRTEQGDSAMYLCASSLVLERQQYFGPGTRLTVT.

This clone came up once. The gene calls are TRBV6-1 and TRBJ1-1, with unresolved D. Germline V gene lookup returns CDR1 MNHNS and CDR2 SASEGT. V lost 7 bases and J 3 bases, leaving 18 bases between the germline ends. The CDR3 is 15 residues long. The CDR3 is CASTKLPRRDTEAFF. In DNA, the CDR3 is TGTGCCAGCACCAAGTTACCTAGGAGGGACACTGAAGCTTTCTTT.

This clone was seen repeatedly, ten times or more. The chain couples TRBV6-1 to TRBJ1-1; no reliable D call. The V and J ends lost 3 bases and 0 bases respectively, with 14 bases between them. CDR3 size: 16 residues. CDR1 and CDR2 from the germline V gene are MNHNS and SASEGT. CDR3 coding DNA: TGTGCCAGCAGTGATCCCACTCGAGCTTTGAACACTGAAGCTTTCTTT. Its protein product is CASSDPTRALNTEAFF.

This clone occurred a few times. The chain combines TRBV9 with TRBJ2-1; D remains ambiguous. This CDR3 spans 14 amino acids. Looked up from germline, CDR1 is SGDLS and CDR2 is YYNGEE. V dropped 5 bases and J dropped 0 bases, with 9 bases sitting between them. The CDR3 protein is CASRALSSYNEQFF. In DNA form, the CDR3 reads TGTGCCAGCAGGGCATTGAGCTCCTACAATGAGCAGTTCTTC.

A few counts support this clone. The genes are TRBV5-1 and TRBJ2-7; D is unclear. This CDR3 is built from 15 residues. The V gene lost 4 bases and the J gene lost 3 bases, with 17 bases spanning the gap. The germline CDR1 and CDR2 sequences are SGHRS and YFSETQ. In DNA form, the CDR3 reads TGCGCCAGCAGCCAGCGTGGGGTAACGGGCTACGAGCAGTACTTC. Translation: CASSQRGVTGYEQYF.

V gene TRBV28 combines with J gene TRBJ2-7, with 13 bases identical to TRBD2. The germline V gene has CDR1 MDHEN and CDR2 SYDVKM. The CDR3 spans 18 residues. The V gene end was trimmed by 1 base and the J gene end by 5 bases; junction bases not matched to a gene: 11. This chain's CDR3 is CASSLFRTSGRRANEQYF. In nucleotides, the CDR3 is TGTGCCAGCAGTTTATTCCGGACTAGCGGGAGAAGAGCAAACGAGCAGTACTTC.

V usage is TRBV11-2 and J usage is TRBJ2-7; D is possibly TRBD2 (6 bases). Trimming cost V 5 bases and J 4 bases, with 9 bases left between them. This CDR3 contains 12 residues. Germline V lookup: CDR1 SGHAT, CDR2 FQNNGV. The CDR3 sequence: CASSLREYEQYF. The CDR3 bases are TGTGCCAGCAGCCTACGGGAGTACGAGCAGTACTTC.

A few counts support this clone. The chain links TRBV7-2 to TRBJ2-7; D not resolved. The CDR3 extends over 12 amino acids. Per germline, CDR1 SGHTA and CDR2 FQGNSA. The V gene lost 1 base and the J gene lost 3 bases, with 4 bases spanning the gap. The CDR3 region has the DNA TGTGCCAGCAGCTTAGGGGTCTACGAGCAGTACTTC. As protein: CASSLGVYEQYF.